Listed below are T cell receptor beta chains from one sample, sequenced in a study of T cells in localized non-small cell lung cancer. Here immunoSEQ multiplex PCR was the method, and the copy in TCRdb shows in-frame clones only, minus some. Of 35,000 or so clones listed, over 70% are singletons. The specimen was peripheral blood, collected before any cancer treatment. Source of these receptors: a woman aged 35 to 75 with stage I lung adenocarcinoma. Both conserved end residues are part of each CDR3.

j_call: TRBJ2-1; v_call: TRBV7-2; cdr3_aa: CASSPTGTQRGEQFF
j_call: TRBJ1-1; v_call: TRBV7-9; cdr3_aa: CASSLLSGGQAEAFF
j_call: TRBJ1-6; v_call: TRBV30; cdr3_aa: CAWSGRFGNSPLHF
j_call: TRBJ2-5; v_call: TRBV28; cdr3_aa: CASSLRWGGVETQYF
j_call: TRBJ2-7; v_call: TRBV28; cdr3_aa: CASSLTPGGVYEQYF
j_call: TRBJ1-1; v_call: TRBV18; cdr3_aa: CASSLTENTEAFF
j_call: TRBJ2-5; v_call: TRBV5-6; cdr3_aa: CASSLIAGVEETQYF
j_call: TRBJ2-4; v_call: TRBV30; cdr3_aa: CAWATPGPLGNIQYF
j_call: TRBJ2-5; v_call: TRBV7-9; cdr3_aa: CASSPFGRADETQYF
j_call: TRBJ1-2; v_call: TRBV27; cdr3_aa: CASSFRGGYGYTF
j_call: TRBJ2-7; v_call: TRBV2; cdr3_aa: CASTDRLAGGGEQYF
j_call: TRBJ2-7; v_call: TRBV7-2; cdr3_aa: CASSSQGDVYEQYF
j_call: TRBJ1-3; v_call: TRBV10-3; cdr3_aa: CAISDPGQGFSGNTIYF
j_call: TRBJ2-1; v_call: TRBV4-1; cdr3_aa: CASSQGPTRTYNEQFF
j_call: TRBJ2-6; v_call: TRBV28; cdr3_aa: CASSSPRVSGANVLTF
j_call: TRBJ1-2; v_call: TRBV11-2; cdr3_aa: CASSLDLAGFNGYTF
j_call: TRBJ1-5; v_call: TRBV5-6; cdr3_aa: CASSPRGPHQPQHF
j_call: TRBJ2-7; v_call: TRBV28; cdr3_aa: CASSSGTPYEQYF
j_call: TRBJ2-2; v_call: TRBV18; cdr3_aa: CASSPQQRAATGELFF
j_call: TRBJ2-7; v_call: TRBV6-5; cdr3_aa: CASSPRTGGFYEQYF
j_call: TRBJ2-3; v_call: TRBV19; cdr3_aa: CASSIGPSSGGTDTQYF
j_call: TRBJ2-2; v_call: TRBV5-1; cdr3_aa: CASSPDRPNTGELFF
j_call: TRBJ2-7; v_call: TRBV21-1; cdr3_aa: CASSKEELYEQYF
j_call: TRBJ2-2; v_call: TRBV2; cdr3_aa: CASVPGLTNTGELFF
j_call: TRBJ2-1; v_call: TRBV5-1; cdr3_aa: CASSSPPDSPYNEQFF
j_call: TRBJ2-2; v_call: TRBV7-6; cdr3_aa: CASSSGLAETGELFF
j_call: TRBJ2-3; v_call: TRBV9; cdr3_aa: CASTTSGRTDTQYF
j_call: TRBJ2-2; v_call: TRBV18; cdr3_aa: CASSPPLGSAPGELFF
j_call: TRBJ2-7; v_call: TRBV5-4; cdr3_aa: CASSLGGNVIYEQYF
j_call: TRBJ2-3; v_call: TRBV28; cdr3_aa: CASSLPQGPDTQYF
j_call: TRBJ2-7; v_call: TRBV28; cdr3_aa: CASRKTGYYEQYF
j_call: TRBJ2-7; v_call: TRBV28; cdr3_aa: CASSSPRDTDYEQYF
j_call: TRBJ1-3; v_call: TRBV5-1; cdr3_aa: CASSTGQGQGNTIYF
j_call: TRBJ1-1; v_call: TRBV27; cdr3_aa: CASSSLQGASTEAFF
j_call: TRBJ2-7; v_call: TRBV9; cdr3_aa: CASSVSQGATYEQYF
j_call: TRBJ2-5; v_call: TRBV29-1; cdr3_aa: CSTRQGRGETQYF
j_call: TRBJ2-5; v_call: TRBV5-4; cdr3_aa: CASSSKPRGIQETQYF
j_call: TRBJ1-2; v_call: TRBV9; cdr3_aa: CASSVGDGANYGYTF
j_call: TRBJ1-1; v_call: TRBV7-3; cdr3_aa: CASGTTPGTEAFF
j_call: TRBJ2-7; v_call: TRBV10-3; cdr3_aa: CAITPGQGYEQYF
j_call: TRBJ2-1; v_call: TRBV11-2; cdr3_aa: CASNLESSYNEQFF
j_call: TRBJ2-1; v_call: TRBV25-1; cdr3_aa: CASSEHQGRHEQFF
j_call: TRBJ1-4; v_call: TRBV18; cdr3_aa: CASSQGRQGTNEKLFF
j_call: TRBJ1-2; v_call: TRBV2; cdr3_aa: CAGRGVDNYGYTF